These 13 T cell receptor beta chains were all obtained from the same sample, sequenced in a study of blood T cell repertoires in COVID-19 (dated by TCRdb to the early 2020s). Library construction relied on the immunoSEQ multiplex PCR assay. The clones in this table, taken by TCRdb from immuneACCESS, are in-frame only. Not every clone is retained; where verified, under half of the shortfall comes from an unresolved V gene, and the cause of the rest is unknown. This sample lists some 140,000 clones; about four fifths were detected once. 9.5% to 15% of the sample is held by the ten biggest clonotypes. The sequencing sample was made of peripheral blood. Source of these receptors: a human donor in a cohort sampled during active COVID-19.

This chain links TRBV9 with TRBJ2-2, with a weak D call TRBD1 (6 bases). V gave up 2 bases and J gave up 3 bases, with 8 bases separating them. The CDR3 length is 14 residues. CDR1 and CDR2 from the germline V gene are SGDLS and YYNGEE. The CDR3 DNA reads TGTGCCAGCAGCGTCTACAGGGACACCGGGGAGCTGTTTTTT. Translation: CASSVYRDTGELFF.

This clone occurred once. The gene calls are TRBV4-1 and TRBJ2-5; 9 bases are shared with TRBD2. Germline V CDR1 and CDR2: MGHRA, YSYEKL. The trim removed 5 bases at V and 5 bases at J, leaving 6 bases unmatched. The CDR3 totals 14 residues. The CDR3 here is CASSAAGGMETQYF. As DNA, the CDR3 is TGCGCCAGCAGCGCCGCGGGGGGGATGGAGACCCAGTACTTC.

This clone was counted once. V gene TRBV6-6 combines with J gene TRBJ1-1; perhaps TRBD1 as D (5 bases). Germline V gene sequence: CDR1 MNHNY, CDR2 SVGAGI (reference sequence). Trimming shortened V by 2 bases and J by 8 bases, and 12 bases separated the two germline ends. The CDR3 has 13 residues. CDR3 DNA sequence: TGTGCCAGCAGTTACGAGGACCGACAGGAAGCTTTCTTT. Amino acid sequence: CASSYEDRQEAFF.

In DNA form, the CDR3 reads TGTGCCAGTAGTCCAAGACTAGCGGGGAGCTCCTACAATGAGCAGTTCTTC. It codes for CASSPRLAGSSYNEQFF. The chain has TRBV19 and TRBJ2-1; TRBD2 matches 11 bases. The ends lost 5 bases at V and 0 bases at J; junction bases unmatched: 6. CDR1 LNHDA and CDR2 SQIVND come from the germline V gene (reference sequence). The CDR3 covers 17 residues.

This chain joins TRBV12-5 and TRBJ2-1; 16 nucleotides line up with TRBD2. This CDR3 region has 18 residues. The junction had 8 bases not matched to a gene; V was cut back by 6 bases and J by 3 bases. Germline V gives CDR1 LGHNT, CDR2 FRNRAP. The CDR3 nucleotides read TGTGCTAGTGGCGACCCGGGACTAGCGGGGGGGATCTACAATGAGCAGTTCTTC. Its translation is CASGDPGLAGGIYNEQFF.

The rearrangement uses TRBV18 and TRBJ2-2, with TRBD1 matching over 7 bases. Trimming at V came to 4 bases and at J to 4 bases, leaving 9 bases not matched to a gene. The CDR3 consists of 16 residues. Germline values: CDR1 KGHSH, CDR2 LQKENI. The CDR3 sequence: CASSLYKTGTTGELFF. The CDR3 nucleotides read TGTGCCAGCTCACTATATAAGACAGGGACCACCGGGGAGCTGTTTTTT.

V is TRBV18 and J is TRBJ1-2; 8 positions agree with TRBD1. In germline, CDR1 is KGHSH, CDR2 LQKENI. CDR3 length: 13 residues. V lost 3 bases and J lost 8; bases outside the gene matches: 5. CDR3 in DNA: TGTGCCAGCTCACCGGACAGGGATGGGGGCTACACCTTC. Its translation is CASSPDRDGGYTF.

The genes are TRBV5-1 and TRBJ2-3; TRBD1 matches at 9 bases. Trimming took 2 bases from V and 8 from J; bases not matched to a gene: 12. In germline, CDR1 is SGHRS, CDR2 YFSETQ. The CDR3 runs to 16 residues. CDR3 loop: CASSFGPTGGMTTQYF. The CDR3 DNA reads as TGCGCCAGCAGCTTTGGCCCGACAGGGGGGATGACTACGCAGTATTTT. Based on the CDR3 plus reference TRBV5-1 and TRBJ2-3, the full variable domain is KAGVTQTPRYLIKTRGQQVTLSCSPISGHRSVSWYQQTPGQGLQFLFEYFSETQRNKGNFPGRFSGRQFSNSRSEMNVSTLELGDSALYLCASSFGPTGGMTTQYFGPGTRLTVL.

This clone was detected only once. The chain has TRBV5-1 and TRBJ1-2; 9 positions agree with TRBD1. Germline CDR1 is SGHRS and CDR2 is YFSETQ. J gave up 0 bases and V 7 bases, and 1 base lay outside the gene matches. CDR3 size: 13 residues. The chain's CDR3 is CASGQGTNYGYTF. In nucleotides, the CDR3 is TGCGCCAGCGGACAGGGGACTAACTATGGCTACACCTTC.

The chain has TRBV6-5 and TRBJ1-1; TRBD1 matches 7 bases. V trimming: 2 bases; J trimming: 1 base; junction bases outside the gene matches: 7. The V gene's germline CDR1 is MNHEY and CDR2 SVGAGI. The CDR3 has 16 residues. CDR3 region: CASSYRRGRANTEAFF. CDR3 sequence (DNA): TGTGCCAGCAGTTACCGAAGGGGGCGGGCGAACACTGAAGCTTTCTTT.

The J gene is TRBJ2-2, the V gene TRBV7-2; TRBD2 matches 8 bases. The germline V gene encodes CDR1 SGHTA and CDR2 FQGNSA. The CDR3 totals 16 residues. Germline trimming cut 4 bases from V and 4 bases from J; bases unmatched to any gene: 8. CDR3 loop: CASSSAGSGVTGELFF. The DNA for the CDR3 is TGTGCCAGCAGCTCGGCTGGTAGCGGGGTCACCGGGGAGCTGTTTTTT.

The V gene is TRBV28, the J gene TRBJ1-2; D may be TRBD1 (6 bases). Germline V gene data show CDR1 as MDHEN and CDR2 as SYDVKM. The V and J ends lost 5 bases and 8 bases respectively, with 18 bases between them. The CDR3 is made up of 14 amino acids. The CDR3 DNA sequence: TGTGCCAGCAGTCTGGCGGGGGGGCAGAGGGGCTACACCTTC. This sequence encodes CASSLAGGQRGYTF.

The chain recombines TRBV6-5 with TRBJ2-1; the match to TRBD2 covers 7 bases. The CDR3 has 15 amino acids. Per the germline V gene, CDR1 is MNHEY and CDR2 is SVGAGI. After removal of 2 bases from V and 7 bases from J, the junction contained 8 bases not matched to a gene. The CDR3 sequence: CASSYGQPGRNEQFF. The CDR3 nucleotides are TGTGCCAGCAGTTACGGGCAGCCCGGGAGGAATGAGCAGTTCTTC.